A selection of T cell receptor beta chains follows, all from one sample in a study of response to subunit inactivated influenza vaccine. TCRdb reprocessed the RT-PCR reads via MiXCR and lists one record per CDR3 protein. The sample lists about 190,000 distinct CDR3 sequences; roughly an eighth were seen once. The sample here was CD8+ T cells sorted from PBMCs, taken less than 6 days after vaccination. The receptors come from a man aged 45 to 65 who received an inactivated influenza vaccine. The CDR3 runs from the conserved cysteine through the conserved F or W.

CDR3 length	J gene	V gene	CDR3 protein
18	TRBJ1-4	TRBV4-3	CASSQPIDRGERNEKLFF
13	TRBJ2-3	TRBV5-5	CASSFTLTDTQYF
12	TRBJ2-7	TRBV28	CASACWFYEQYF
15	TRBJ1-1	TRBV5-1	CASSSGTGMNTEAFF
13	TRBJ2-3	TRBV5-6	CASRGRGLDTQYF
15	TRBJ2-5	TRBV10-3	CAISESSGGMETQYF
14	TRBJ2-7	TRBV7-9	CASSLQRTSNEQYF
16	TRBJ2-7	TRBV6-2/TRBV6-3	CASSYDGTSGIYEQYF
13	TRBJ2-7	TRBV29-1	CSVSQRSSFEQYF
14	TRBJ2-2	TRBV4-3	CASSLSSGTGELFF
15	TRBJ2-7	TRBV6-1	CASKPGGGTGWEQYF
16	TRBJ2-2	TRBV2	CASSPGTGGITGELFF
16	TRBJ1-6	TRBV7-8	CASSLGGLTYNSPLHF
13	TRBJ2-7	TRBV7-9	CASSLGRYREQYF
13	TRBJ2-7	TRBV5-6	CASSLGIVYEQYF
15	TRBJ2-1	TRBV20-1	CSARIQRGAHNEQFF
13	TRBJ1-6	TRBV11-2	CASSDRVNSPLHF
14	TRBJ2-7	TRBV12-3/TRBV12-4	CASSLAGFNYEQYF
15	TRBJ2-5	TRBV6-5	CASSSTSGGAETQYF
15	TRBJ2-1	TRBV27	CASSSGVNLYNEQFF
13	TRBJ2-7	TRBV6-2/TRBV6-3	CASSYGAGDEQYF
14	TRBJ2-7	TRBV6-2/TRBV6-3	CASSWGQGSYEQYF
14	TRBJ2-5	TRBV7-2	CASSLRGWQETQYF
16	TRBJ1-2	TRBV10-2	CASSELGWSLNYGYTF
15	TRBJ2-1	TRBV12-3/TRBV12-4	CASSFRGAEYNEQFF
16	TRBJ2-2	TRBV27	CASSEGLAGYTGELFF
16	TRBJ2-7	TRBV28	CASSLHHLSPFYEQYF
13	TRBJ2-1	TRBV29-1	CSVRLAGTNEQFF
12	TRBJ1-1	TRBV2	CASRDRGTEAFF
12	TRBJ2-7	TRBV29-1	CSVRGLSYEQYF
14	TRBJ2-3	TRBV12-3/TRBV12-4	CASSFRQHTDTQYF
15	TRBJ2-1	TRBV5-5	CASSFGRVSYNEQFF
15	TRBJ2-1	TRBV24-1	CATSDWTSGDNEQFF
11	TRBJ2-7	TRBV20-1	CSARDFYEQYF
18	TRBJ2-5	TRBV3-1	CASSQEGVAGGIQETQYF
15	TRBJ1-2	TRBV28	CASSQTGLINYGYTF
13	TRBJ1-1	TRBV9	CASSFGWDTEAFF
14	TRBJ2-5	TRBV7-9	CASRVEENRDLEYF
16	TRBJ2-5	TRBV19	CASAKWGVGVQETQYF
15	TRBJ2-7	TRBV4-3	CASSPSGQGLYEQYF
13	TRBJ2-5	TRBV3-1	CASSQESQETQYF
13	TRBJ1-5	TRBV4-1	CASSQVEGGSQHF
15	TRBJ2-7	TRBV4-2	CASSQERDEVEEQYF
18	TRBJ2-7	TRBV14	CASSQILPRQGGIYEQYF
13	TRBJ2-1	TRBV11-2	CASSWEGHNEQFF